A selection of T cell receptor beta chains follows, all from one sample in a study of T cell responses to AZD1222 COVID-19 vaccine. The repertoire was sequenced with immunoSEQ multiplex PCR; TCRdb's copy has only in-frame clones and lacks some. Of more than 95,000 clones listed, over 75% were seen once; the top ten hold 20%. Source: peripheral blood, taken on day 0 of AZD1222 vaccination. These receptors all come from an adult in good health. Both conserved end residues are part of each CDR3. D genes are given only for firm matches. Clone sizes are given selectively: once, few, many, or a class where the clone is expanded.

>TRBJ2-7|NA|TRBV9|NA
CASSRTGTSYEQYF
TGTGCCAGCAGTCGAACAGGGACCTCCTACGAGCAGTACTTC
>TRBJ1-3|NA|TRBV18|once
CASSPPGQVTGNTIYF
TGTGCCAGCTCACCACCGGGGCAGGTTACTGGAAACACCATATATTTT
>TRBJ1-6|NA|TRBV7-2|NA
CASSLVAVVSYNSPLHF
TGTGCCAGCAGCCTAGTAGCAGTCGTGTCCTATAATTCACCCCTCCACTTT
>TRBJ2-2|TRBD1|TRBV9|NA
CASSPGDRPTGELFF
TGTGCCAGCAGCCCAGGGGACAGACCCACCGGGGAGCTGTTTTTT
>TRBJ2-7|NA|TRBV20-1|NA
CSVLGTYEQYF
TGCAGTGTCTTGGGGACCTACGAGCAGTACTTC
>TRBJ2-5|TRBD2|TRBV11-1|few
CASSPGGTKETQYF
TGTGCCAGCAGCCCGGGGGGAACGAAAGAGACCCAGTACTTC
>TRBJ2-5|NA|TRBV19|NA
CASSLRTVQETQYF
TGTGCCAGTAGCCTACGGACAGTCCAAGAGACCCAGTACTTC
>TRBJ2-1|TRBD2|TRBV6-5|NA
CASTLAGPRFF
TGTGCCAGCACCCTAGCGGGGCCTAGGTTCTTC
>TRBJ2-7|NA|TRBV19|NA
CASSMNSLYEQYF
TGTGCCAGTAGTATGAACAGCCTCTACGAGCAGTACTTC
>TRBJ2-5|NA|TRBV10-3|few
CAISESRSETQYF
TGTGCCATCAGTGAGTCGAGGTCGGAGACCCAGTACTTC
>TRBJ1-1|NA|TRBV3-1/TRBV3-2|once
CASSTTGSNTEAFF
TGTGCCAGCAGCACGACAGGCTCAAACACTGAAGCTTTCTTT
>TRBJ2-7|TRBD1|TRBV18|NA
CASSGIGTGKRYEQYF
TGTGCCAGCTCAGGGATCGGGACAGGTAAACGATACGAGCAGTACTTC
>TRBJ1-3|NA|TRBV28|NA
CASSSDTGFSGNTIYF
TGTGCCAGCAGTTCGGATACAGGGTTCTCTGGAAACACCATATATTTT
>TRBJ1-2|TRBD1|TRBV29-1|few
CSVTGLGNYGYTF
TGCAGCGTGACAGGGCTGGGGAACTATGGCTACACCTTC
>TRBJ2-3|NA|TRBV7-2|NA
CASSLVSGAFTDTQYF
TGTGCCAGCAGCTTAGTGTCAGGGGCTTTCACAGATACGCAGTATTTT
>TRBJ2-3|TRBD1|TRBV18|NA
CASSPRTGGLGTDTQYF
TGTGCCAGCTCACCTCGGACAGGGGGGTTGGGCACAGATACGCAGTATTTT
>TRBJ2-7|TRBD1|TRBV10-1|NA
CASSESGTGGASEQYF
TGCGCCAGCAGTGAGTCGGGGACAGGGGGCGCATCCGAGCAGTACTTC
>TRBJ1-5|TRBD1|TRBV7-2|few
CASSLWSGGSNQPQHF
TGTGCCAGCAGCTTATGGTCAGGGGGCAGCAATCAGCCCCAGCATTTT
>TRBJ1-3|NA|TRBV7-9|NA
CASSLPTGSGNTIYF
TGTGCCAGCAGCCTCCCGACGGGCTCTGGAAACACCATATATTTT
>TRBJ1-2|NA|TRBV7-6|NA
CASTGDYGYTF
TGTGCCAGCACAGGGGACTATGGCTACACCTTC
>TRBJ2-5|NA|TRBV5-5|few
CASSGGPVQETQYF
TGTGCCAGCAGCGGTGGGCCAGTCCAAGAGACCCAGTACTTC
>TRBJ2-5|TRBD2|TRBV6-5|NA
CASRTSGDQETQYF
TGTGCCAGCAGGACTAGCGGGGATCAAGAGACCCAGTACTTC
>TRBJ2-7|NA|TRBV7-2|NA
CASSLGDIFYEQYF
TGTGCCAGCAGCTTAGGGGACATTTTTTACGAGCAGTACTTC
>TRBJ1-3|TRBD1|TRBV7-9|NA
CASSFDRVPGNTIYF
TGTGCCAGCAGCTTCGACAGGGTACCTGGAAACACCATATATTTT
>TRBJ1-5|NA|TRBV30|NA
CAWSVQRGQPQHF
TGTGCCTGGAGTGTTCAGAGAGGTCAGCCCCAGCATTTT
>TRBJ2-1|NA|TRBV10-1|NA
CASSGAREQFF
TGCGCCAGCAGTGGGGCCCGGGAGCAGTTCTTC
>TRBJ1-1|NA|TRBV6-2/TRBV6-3|NA
CASSFQSRGRAFF
TGTGCCAGCAGTTTCCAATCCCGCGGCAGAGCTTTCTTT
>TRBJ2-2|TRBD2|TRBV4-2|NA
CASSPSPLAGGLGTGELFF
TGTGCCAGCAGCCCGTCCCCCCTAGCGGGGGGGCTAGGTACCGGGGAGCTGTTTTTT
>TRBJ2-7|NA|TRBV12-3/TRBV12-4|NA
CASQSDGPYEQYF
TGTGCCAGCCAATCGGACGGACCCTACGAGCAGTACTTC